A selection of T cell receptor beta chains follows, all from one sample in a study of STAT5B mutations in CD4+ large granular lymphocyte leukemia. Here immunoSEQ multiplex PCR was the method, and the copy in TCRdb shows in-frame clones only, minus some. The repertoire holds 31,000 or so clones, around nine tenths seen once, with around 0.41% in the top ten. The sample consisted of CD4+ T cells from blood buffy coats. The receptors were gathered from a human donor in good health. CDR3s include the opening cysteine and the closing phenylalanine or tryptophan. A D gene is named only where the DNA matches it firmly. Size tells how often a clone was seen (once, few, many) or the class of an expanded clone, and some rows leave it out.

V gene: TRBV2; J gene: TRBJ1-2; CDR3 length: 15; clone size: few; D gene: .; CDR3 DNA: TGTGCCAGCAGTGAATTCGCGTTATCCGACTATGGCTACACCTTC; CDR3 protein: CASSEFALSDYGYTF
V gene: TRBV10-1; J gene: TRBJ2-3; CDR3 length: 15; clone size: .; D gene: TRBD2; CDR3 DNA: TGCGCCAGCAGTGACCGGACTAGCGGGACAGATACGCAGTATTTT; CDR3 protein: CASSDRTSGTDTQYF
V gene: TRBV14; J gene: TRBJ2-7; CDR3 length: 15; clone size: .; D gene: .; CDR3 DNA: TGTGCCAGCAGCCCTCTGGGCAGTCCCTCAGGCGAGCAGTACTTC; CDR3 protein: CASSPLGSPSGEQYF
V gene: TRBV4-2; J gene: TRBJ1-2; CDR3 length: 15; clone size: .; D gene: .; CDR3 DNA: TGTGCCAGCAGCCAAGAAGGGGGGTACCATTCTGGCTACACCTTC; CDR3 protein: CASSQEGGYHSGYTF
V gene: TRBV6-5; J gene: TRBJ2-1; CDR3 length: 14; clone size: .; D gene: TRBD2; CDR3 DNA: TGTGCCAGCAGACCTTTAGCGGGAGTAAGTGAGCAGTTCTTC; CDR3 protein: CASRPLAGVSEQFF
V gene: TRBV7-2; J gene: TRBJ2-7; CDR3 length: 16; clone size: .; D gene: TRBD2; CDR3 DNA: TGTGCCAGCAGCATTTGGGGACTAGCGGGAGGGGCCGAGCAGTACTTC; CDR3 protein: CASSIWGLAGGAEQYF
V gene: TRBV19; J gene: TRBJ2-2; CDR3 length: 14; clone size: few; D gene: .; CDR3 DNA: TGTGCCAGTAGACGGCAGGGGGGCACCGGGGAGCTGTTTTTT; CDR3 protein: CASRRQGGTGELFF
V gene: TRBV7-9; J gene: TRBJ1-4; CDR3 length: 17; clone size: .; D gene: TRBD1; CDR3 DNA: TGTGCCAGCCTAGGGACAGGCAGCCGTCTTTTGAATGAAAAACTGTTTTTT; CDR3 protein: CASLGTGSRLLNEKLFF
V gene: TRBV18; J gene: TRBJ1-1; CDR3 length: 14; clone size: .; D gene: .; CDR3 DNA: TGTGCCAGCTCCATCTCGGGTGTGAACACTGAAGCTTTCTTT; CDR3 protein: CASSISGVNTEAFF
V gene: TRBV18; J gene: TRBJ1-1; CDR3 length: 14; clone size: .; D gene: TRBD1; CDR3 DNA: TGTGCCAGCTCACCACCGGGTGGGACAGGGGTAGCTTTCTTT; CDR3 protein: CASSPPGGTGVAFF
V gene: TRBV15; J gene: TRBJ2-3; CDR3 length: 14; clone size: .; D gene: .; CDR3 DNA: TGTGCCACCGACCCGGCCCGGGTCACAGATACGCAGTATTTT; CDR3 protein: CATDPARVTDTQYF
V gene: TRBV2; J gene: TRBJ1-2; CDR3 length: 13; clone size: .; D gene: .; CDR3 DNA: TGTGCCAGCAGGCCGGGGGAAGTCTATGGCTACACCTTC; CDR3 protein: CASRPGEVYGYTF
V gene: TRBV29-1; J gene: TRBJ2-7; CDR3 length: 12; clone size: .; D gene: .; CDR3 DNA: TGCAGCGCCGGAGGGGGAGCCTACGAGCAGTACTTC; CDR3 protein: CSAGGGAYEQYF
V gene: TRBV19; J gene: TRBJ1-1; CDR3 length: 13; clone size: .; D gene: TRBD1; CDR3 DNA: TGTGCCAGTAGCGGACAGGGGAACACTGAAGCTTTCTTT; CDR3 protein: CASSGQGNTEAFF
V gene: TRBV19; J gene: TRBJ2-1; CDR3 length: 17; clone size: .; D gene: .; CDR3 DNA: TGTGCCAGTAGTTTGCGGTATCGGGTCGGGAGCGGGAATGAGCAGTTCTTC; CDR3 protein: CASSLRYRVGSGNEQFF
V gene: TRBV2; J gene: TRBJ2-2; CDR3 length: 13; clone size: once; D gene: .; CDR3 DNA: TGTGCCAGCAGTGTTTGGGGCACCGGGGAGCTGTTTTTT; CDR3 protein: CASSVWGTGELFF
V gene: TRBV19; J gene: TRBJ2-2; CDR3 length: 13; clone size: .; D gene: .; CDR3 DNA: TGTGCCAGTAGTATCTCGGTGCCCGGGGAGCTGTTTTTT; CDR3 protein: CASSISVPGELFF
V gene: TRBV6-5; J gene: TRBJ1-4; CDR3 length: 14; clone size: .; D gene: .; CDR3 DNA: TGTGCCAGCAGTTACTCGGGGTTTAATGAAAAACTGTTTTTT; CDR3 protein: CASSYSGFNEKLFF
V gene: TRBV10-3; J gene: TRBJ2-3; CDR3 length: 15; clone size: .; D gene: TRBD2; CDR3 DNA: TGTGCCATCAGTGTTCGGGGGGGTTCAACAGATACGCAGTATTTT; CDR3 protein: CAISVRGGSTDTQYF
V gene: TRBV6-1; J gene: TRBJ1-3; CDR3 length: 14; clone size: .; D gene: .; CDR3 DNA: TGTGCCAGCAGTGACGGTGACACTGGAAACACCATATATTTT; CDR3 protein: CASSDGDTGNTIYF
V gene: TRBV30; J gene: TRBJ1-1; CDR3 length: 11; clone size: .; D gene: .; CDR3 DNA: TGTGCCTGGAGTGTGGGTCAGGGCGCTTTCTTT; CDR3 protein: CAWSVGQGAFF
V gene: TRBV5-6; J gene: TRBJ2-7; CDR3 length: 18; clone size: .; D gene: .; CDR3 DNA: TGTGCCAGCAGCTTGGGCGGGTTTAACAGACCTTTCTCCTACGAGCAGTACTTC; CDR3 protein: CASSLGGFNRPFSYEQYF
V gene: TRBV6-6; J gene: TRBJ2-3; CDR3 length: 15; clone size: .; D gene: TRBD2; CDR3 DNA: TGTGCCAGCAGTTACTCGGCAGGGAGGGCAGATACGCAGTATTTT; CDR3 protein: CASSYSAGRADTQYF
V gene: TRBV9; J gene: TRBJ2-7; CDR3 length: 12; clone size: .; D gene: .; CDR3 DNA: TGTGCCAGCAGCGGTAGACTAGGCGAGCAGTACTTC; CDR3 protein: CASSGRLGEQYF
V gene: TRBV19; J gene: TRBJ1-1; CDR3 length: 13; clone size: .; D gene: TRBD1; CDR3 DNA: TGTGCCAGTACCCGTCAGGGGGCGACTGAAGCTTTCTTT; CDR3 protein: CASTRQGATEAFF
V gene: TRBV2; J gene: TRBJ2-7; CDR3 length: 13; clone size: .; D gene: .; CDR3 DNA: TGTGCCAGCAGTGGGGGGGCTGGATACGAGCAGTACTTC; CDR3 protein: CASSGGAGYEQYF
V gene: TRBV28; J gene: TRBJ2-3; CDR3 length: 14; clone size: .; D gene: .; CDR3 DNA: TGTGCCAGCAGTCAAATAGCGGCTACAGATACGCAGTATTTT; CDR3 protein: CASSQIAATDTQYF
V gene: TRBV28; J gene: TRBJ2-7; CDR3 length: 12; clone size: .; D gene: .; CDR3 DNA: TGTGCCAGCACAGTCCAGGGCGGCGAGCAGTACTTC; CDR3 protein: CASTVQGGEQYF
V gene: TRBV28; J gene: TRBJ1-2; CDR3 length: 13; clone size: .; D gene: TRBD1; CDR3 DNA: TGTGCCAGCAGCCCCACAGGGGGTTATGGCTACACCTTC; CDR3 protein: CASSPTGGYGYTF
V gene: TRBV19; J gene: TRBJ1-4; CDR3 length: 14; clone size: .; D gene: .; CDR3 DNA: TGTGCCAGTACGGAGGTGGTCGGGGTGGAAAAACTGTTTTTT; CDR3 protein: CASTEVVGVEKLFF
V gene: TRBV5-4; J gene: TRBJ1-1; CDR3 length: 16; clone size: .; D gene: TRBD1; CDR3 DNA: TGTGCCAGCAGCCCATCGACAGGGAGTTTTGGAACTGAAGCTTTCTTT; CDR3 protein: CASSPSTGSFGTEAFF
V gene: TRBV7-9; J gene: TRBJ2-5; CDR3 length: 13; clone size: .; D gene: .; CDR3 DNA: TGTGCCAGCAGCATGACAGGACAAGAGACCCAGTACTTC; CDR3 protein: CASSMTGQETQYF
V gene: TRBV10-3; J gene: TRBJ2-5; CDR3 length: 14; clone size: once; D gene: .; CDR3 DNA: TGTGCCATCGGAGAAGGGGTCAAGGATCCGGCCCAGTACTTC; CDR3 protein: CAIGEGVKDPAQYF
V gene: TRBV5-1; J gene: TRBJ2-7; CDR3 length: 14; clone size: .; D gene: TRBD1; CDR3 DNA: TGCGCCAGCCGTGGACAGGGCGATTCCTACGAGCAGTACTTC; CDR3 protein: CASRGQGDSYEQYF
V gene: TRBV10-3; J gene: TRBJ2-2; CDR3 length: 15; clone size: .; D gene: .; CDR3 DNA: TGTGCCATCAGTGAGTCCCAGCGAGACACCGGGGAGCTGTTTTTT; CDR3 protein: CAISESQRDTGELFF